This TCR beta chain was sequenced during a study of blood T cell repertoires in COVID-19. Study summary: Specimens from acute and convalescent COVID-19 originated in the United States, Italy and Spain. The cDNA or gDNA used as material had been derived from T cells, B-cell-depleted T cells, or PBMCs.

In the authors' workflow: Nucleated cell counts were estimated from reference gene primer amplification. TCRdb keeps only in-frame clones here, not all; method: immunoSEQ multiplex PCR. Clone size and V and J calls were adopted from that table, with D and trimming inferred from the DNA. Here the sample spans under 350,000 clones, around nine tenths being singletons. V shed 0 bases and J shed 4 bases, with 4 bases lying between them. CDR3 size: 13 residues. Germline V gene sequence: CDR1 MNHNY, CDR2 SVGAGI (reference sequence). The sequencing input was peripheral blood. The chain joins TRBV6-6 to TRBJ1-5; D uncertain. This receptor was obtained from a man between 70 and 80 years old with acute or convalescent COVID-19. The CDR3 spells CASSYSRNQPQHF. Written as DNA, the CDR3 is TGTGCCAGCAGTTACTCCAGGAATCAGCCCCAGCATTTT.